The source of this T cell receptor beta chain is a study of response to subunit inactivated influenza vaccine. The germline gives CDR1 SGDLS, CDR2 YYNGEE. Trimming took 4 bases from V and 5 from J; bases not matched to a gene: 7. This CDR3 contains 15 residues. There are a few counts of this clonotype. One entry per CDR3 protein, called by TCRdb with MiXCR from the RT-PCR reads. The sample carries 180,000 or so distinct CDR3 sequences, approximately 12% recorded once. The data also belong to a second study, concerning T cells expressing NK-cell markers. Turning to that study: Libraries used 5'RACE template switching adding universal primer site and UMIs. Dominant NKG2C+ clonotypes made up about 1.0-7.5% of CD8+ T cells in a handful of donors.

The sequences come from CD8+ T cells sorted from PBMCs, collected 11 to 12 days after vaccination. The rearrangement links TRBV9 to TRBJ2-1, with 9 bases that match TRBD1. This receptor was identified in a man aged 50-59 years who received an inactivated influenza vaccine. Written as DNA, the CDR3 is TGTGCCAGCAGCCAAGGACAGGGGCTGAACAATGAGCAGTTCTTC. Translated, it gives CASSQGQGLNNEQFF.